This paragraph covers one T cell receptor (beta chain) sequence. Its cognate antigen is unknown. The CDR3 runs to 17 residues. CDR1 is LGHNA and CDR2 is YNFKEQ in the germline V gene. V was pared by 1 base and J by 1 base, with 9 bases of the junction left unmatched. This entry is derived from a study of T cells in localized non-small cell lung cancer. Whole-study results and caveats: With higher T cell density in blood came longer overall survival. The study detected a median around 61 of the top 100 tumor clones in adjacent lung. Uninvolved neighboring lung showed the greatest T cell clonality, exceeding tumor. The study sequenced only one region of the tumor. As a result, intratumor heterogeneity could not be excluded and remains possible.

The protocol was immunoSEQ multiplex PCR, while the TCRdb copy is restricted to in-frame clones and leaves out a portion. The sample consists of some 15,000 clones, about 85% of them appearing once. The gene calls are TRBV4-2 and TRBJ1-1, with 7 bases identical to TRBD1. The sequencing here drew on peripheral blood, taken before any cancer treatment. The TCR comes from a female donor at least 60 years old with stage I squamous cell lung carcinoma. CDR3 in amino acids: CASSQGRGRYENTEAFF. The CDR3 nucleotides are TGTGCCAGCAGCCAAGGTAGGGGGCGTTATGAGAACACTGAAGCTTTCTTT.